What follows describes a single T cell receptor (beta chain). Its antigen is unknown. Germline CDR1 MDHEN, CDR2 SYDVKM. V lost 5 bases and J lost 1; bases outside the gene matches: 5. The CDR3 loop spans 14 amino acids. The entry originates in a study of T cell responses to AZD1222 COVID-19 vaccine. Whole-study findings and limits: The reported proportion of spike-specific TCRs targeting unmutated variant regions was nearly half. Baseline antibody screening turned up just a handful of seropositive AZD1222 recipients. Spike-specific TCRs gained breadth and depth after people received two AZD1222 doses. The study found vaccine-associated CD4 TCRs spanning spike, dominant at 160-218 and 743-854.

TCRdb's table, derived via immunoSEQ multiplex PCR, lists solely in-frame clones and lacks some. This sample yields some 110,000 clones, of which around 90% are seen a single time; 8% to 10% belongs to the top ten. The gene calls are TRBV28 and TRBJ2-7; 7 nucleotides align to TRBD1. The origin of this receptor is an adult in good health. This specimen was peripheral blood, taken on day 0 of AZD1222 vaccination. The CDR3 protein is CASSPGQPSYEQYF. The CDR3 coding sequence is TGTGCCAGCAGTCCGGGACAGCCATCCTACGAGCAGTACTTC.